The 21 T cell receptor beta chains reported below all come from one sample, sequenced in a study of molecular identifiers for immune sequencing clone quantification. TCRdb ran MiXCR on the PCR reads and lists one entry per CDR3 protein. The data contain hundreds of thousands of distinct CDR3 sequences, 24% of them singletons. Input material: naive CD8+ T cells from blood, with Jurkat cell RNA spiked in. Specified subset: FACS-sorted CD8+CD4-CCR7+CD45RA+ naive T cells. Receptors originate from a human donor in good health. Some libraries in this study had Jurkat cell RNA spiked in.

Remarks on this clonotype: This may be a read error, as it is one base from a much larger clone. Here the CDR3 omits its conserved ending phenylalanine or tryptophan, so a read error is the likely source. The V and J genes are TRBV12-3 or TRBV12-4 and TRBJ2-7; 8 positions agree with TRBD2. This CDR3 spans 15 amino acids. Unmatched junction bases numbered 4, after V lost 1 base and J lost 2 bases. The CDR3 DNA sequence: TGTGCCAGCAGTTTAGAGGGGACTAGGACCTACGAGCAGTACTAC. It codes for CASSLEGTRTYEQYY.

There are many counts of this clonotype. The gene calls are TRBV9 and TRBJ2-2; TRBD2 might be the D (5 bases). The length of the CDR3 is 13 residues. Germline V CDR1 and CDR2: SGDLS, YYNGEE. The ends were cut back, 4 bases at V and 6 bases at J, with 10 bases in the middle. The CDR3 sequence: CASSSWGAGELFF. CDR3 bases: TGTGCCAGCAGCAGCTGGGGAGCCGGGGAGCTGTTTTTT.

The chain joins TRBV19 to TRBJ2-1, with 10 nucleotides matching TRBD1. The J segment lost 3 bases and the V segment lost 5 bases, leaving 7 bases of the junction unmatched. The CDR3 totals 16 residues. The germline gives CDR1 LNHDA, CDR2 SQIVND (reference sequence). The CDR3 loop is CASSPGQGWNYNEQFF. The CDR3 nucleotides read TGTGCCAGTAGTCCGGGACAGGGGTGGAACTACAATGAGCAGTTCTTC.

This clonotype was detected a few times. The gene calls are TRBV19 and TRBJ1-3, with a possible D match to TRBD1 (6 bases). CDR1 and CDR2 (germline): LNHDA, SQIVND (reference sequence). CDR3 length: 13 residues. The V end lost 9 bases, the J end lost 7 bases, and 16 bases lay between the germline ends. The CDR3 reads CASNPGAWNTIYF. Here the CDR3 DNA reads TGTGCCAGCAATCCAGGGGCCTGGAACACCATATATTTT.

The rearrangement joins TRBV28 to TRBJ2-7; possibly TRBD1 for D (5 bases). V shed 3 bases and J shed 2 bases, with 14 bases lying between them. The length of the CDR3 is 15 residues. Germline V gene lookup returns CDR1 MDHEN and CDR2 SYDVKM. CDR3 sequence: CASSFSQEFPYEQYF. The CDR3 DNA reads TGTGCCAGCAGTTTTTCACAGGAATTTCCCTACGAGCAGTACTTC.

This chain uses TRBV6-5 with TRBJ2-6, with unresolved D. V was shortened by 7 bases and J by 1 base, with 17 bases between the two germline ends. Looked up from germline, CDR1 is MNHEY and CDR2 is SVGAGI. This CDR3 has 17 amino acids. CDR3 sequence (DNA): TGTGCCAGCACCTCCTTCTGGACCGGTTCTGGGGCCAACGTCCTGACTTTC. It specifies CASTSFWTGSGANVLTF.

Only a few counts were recorded for this clonotype. The chain joins TRBV12-3 or TRBV12-4 to TRBJ2-6; D call uncertain. The CDR3 runs 15 residues. Trimming pared 4 bases from V and 0 bases from J, leaving 7 bases between. CDR3 coding DNA: TGTGCCAGCAGTTCAGTGCTCTCTGGGGCCAACGTCCTGACTTTC. As protein: CASSSVLSGANVLTF.

In this sample, this clonotype turned up many times. The chain couples TRBV11-2 to TRBJ2-7; D is unresolved. Germline V gene data show CDR1 as SGHAT and CDR2 as FQNNGV. Trimming took 3 bases from V and 4 from J, leaving 19 bases between them. This CDR3 contains 16 residues. As DNA, the CDR3 is TGTGCCAGCAGCTTTTTAGGGCGCCGCTTGGGGTACGAGCAGTACTTC. Protein: CASSFLGRRLGYEQYF.

This clonotype has a count of ten or more. This rearrangement joins TRBV4-3 to TRBJ2-5; D may be TRBD2 (6 bases). V was shortened by 2 bases and J by 1 base, with 11 bases between the two germline ends. CDR3 length: 15 residues. Germline V lookup: CDR1 LGHNA, CDR2 YSLEER. The CDR3 nucleotides are TGCGCCAGCAGCCAAACCGGGACTGGCCAAGAGACCCAGTACTTC. Residues: CASSQTGTGQETQYF.

CDR3 loop: CASSLGGGIGTPNEQFF. The CDR3 DNA follows: TGTGCCAGCAGCTTAGGCGGGGGTATCGGGACTCCTAATGAGCAGTTCTTC. The chain employs TRBV7-6 and TRBJ2-1, with 7 bases matching TRBD2. This CDR3 is 17 amino acids long. The V gene end was trimmed by 1 base and the J gene end by 7 bases; junction bases not matched to a gene: 13. Germline V gene sequence: CDR1 SGHVS, CDR2 FNYEAQ.

Written as DNA, the CDR3 is TGCGCCAGCAGCCAAGAAAGCCGACCCGACAATGAGCAGTTCTTC. Translating it yields CASSQESRPDNEQFF. The chain is built from TRBV4-1 and TRBJ2-1; D is undetermined. Per the germline V gene, CDR1 is MGHRA and CDR2 is YSYEKL. This CDR3 is built from 15 residues. V lost 0 bases, J lost 5 bases, and 11 bases lay in between.

This clonotype was found many times. The CDR3 protein is CASSEYVGADAYGYTF. CDR3 bases: TGTGCCAGCAGTGAATATGTGGGGGCAGATGCGTATGGCTACACCTTC. The V call is TRBV25-1, the J call TRBJ1-2; D may be TRBD1 (6 bases). Per the germline V gene, CDR1 is MGHDK and CDR2 is SYGVNS. The CDR3 is 16 residues long. V gave up 0 bases and J gave up 5 bases, with 16 bases separating them.

This clonotype turned up a few times. The rearrangement uses TRBV3-1 and TRBJ2-3, with 10 nucleotides matching TRBD2. Germline V gene lookup returns CDR1 LGHDT and CDR2 YNNKEL (reference sequence). The CDR3 covers 15 residues. Germline trimming cut 6 bases from V and 14 bases from J; bases unmatched to any gene: 17. The CDR3 reads CASSGARTSGLKSYF. The CDR3 bases are TGTGCCAGCAGTGGGGCGCGGACTAGCGGCCTGAAATCGTATTTT.

About this clonotype itself: A much bigger clone sits one base away, suggesting this may be a read error. CDR3 nucleotide sequence: TGTGCCAGCAGCCCACAGGGAATGGAAGGGCCCCAGCTTTTT. Translating gives CASSPQGMEGPQLF. V usage is TRBV12-3 or TRBV12-4 and J usage is TRBJ1-5, with D tentatively TRBD1 (6 bases). This CDR3 spans 14 amino acids.

This clonotype occurred a few times. Given a much more abundant clone one base away, this may be a read error. This rearrangement joins TRBV24-1 to TRBJ1-5; D unresolved. CDR1 and CDR2 from the germline V gene are KGHDR and SFDVKD. Trimming took off 9 bases at V and 6 bases at J, with 20 bases between the two ends. The CDR3 loop spans 15 amino acids. The CDR3 protein is CATVRRASYSQPQHF. CDR3 nucleotide sequence: TGTGCCACCGTACGAAGGGCAAGCTACAGTCAGCCCCAGCATTTT.

This clonotype was recorded many times. The chain carries TRBV29-1 and TRBJ1-3, with no clear D. CDR1 and CDR2 (germline): SQVTM, ANQGSEA. CDR3 length equals 13 residues. Trimming stripped 0 bases from V and 6 bases from J, with 9 bases between. For the CDR3, the DNA is TGCAGCGTTGAAGATCTGGTCTTAAACACCATATATTTT. Amino acid sequence: CSVEDLVLNTIYF.

This clonotype has ten or more counts. The CDR3 region has the DNA TGCGCCAGCAGCCCGACAGGGTCCCCTAACTATGGCTACACCTTC. Protein: CASSPTGSPNYGYTF. The gene calls are TRBV4-3 and TRBJ1-2; 7 bases fit TRBD1. The J segment lost 0 bases and the V segment lost 4 bases, leaving 5 bases of the junction unmatched. CDR1 and CDR2 from the germline V gene are LGHNA and YSLEER. The CDR3 extends over 15 amino acids.

This clonotype turned up a few times. The rearrangement uses TRBV4-3 and TRBJ2-1; 10 bases map to TRBD2. The CDR3 is 18 residues long. Germline CDR1 reads LGHNA; CDR2 reads YSLEER. V was pared by 0 bases and J by 6 bases, with 11 bases of the junction left unmatched. CDR3 in DNA: TGCGCCAGCAGCCAAGATCCGCTAGCGGGAGTTGCCAGCAATGAGCAGTTCTTC. Its protein is CASSQDPLAGVASNEQFF.

This clonotype has at least ten counts. The chain uses TRBV28 and TRBJ1-1, with D tentatively TRBD1 (6 bases). The germline gives CDR1 MDHEN, CDR2 SYDVKM. This CDR3 comprises 16 residues. V lost 2 bases and J 1 base, leaving 14 bases between the germline ends. CDR3 residues: CASSLRWGQTNTEAFF. CDR3 DNA sequence: TGTGCCAGCAGTTTAAGATGGGGGCAGACGAACACTGAAGCTTTCTTT.

V gene TRBV11-2 combines with J gene TRBJ2-6; D might be TRBD1 (5 bases). The CDR3 totals 15 residues. V gave up 5 bases and J gave up 4 bases, with 12 bases separating them. Germline CDR1 reads SGHAT; CDR2 reads FQNNGV. The CDR3, as DNA: TGTGCCAGCAGCCAGGGCCCGAGGGGGGCCAACGTCCTGACTTTC. It is translated as CASSQGPRGANVLTF.

The genes are TRBV24-1 and TRBJ2-5; 7 bases are shared with TRBD1. The CDR3 is 14 residues long. The V gene's germline CDR1 is KGHDR and CDR2 SFDVKD. V lost 4 bases, J lost 3 bases, and 4 bases stayed unmatched. CDR3: CATSDPGTEETQYF. In DNA form, the CDR3 reads TGTGCCACCAGTGACCCTGGGACAGAAGAGACCCAGTACTTC.